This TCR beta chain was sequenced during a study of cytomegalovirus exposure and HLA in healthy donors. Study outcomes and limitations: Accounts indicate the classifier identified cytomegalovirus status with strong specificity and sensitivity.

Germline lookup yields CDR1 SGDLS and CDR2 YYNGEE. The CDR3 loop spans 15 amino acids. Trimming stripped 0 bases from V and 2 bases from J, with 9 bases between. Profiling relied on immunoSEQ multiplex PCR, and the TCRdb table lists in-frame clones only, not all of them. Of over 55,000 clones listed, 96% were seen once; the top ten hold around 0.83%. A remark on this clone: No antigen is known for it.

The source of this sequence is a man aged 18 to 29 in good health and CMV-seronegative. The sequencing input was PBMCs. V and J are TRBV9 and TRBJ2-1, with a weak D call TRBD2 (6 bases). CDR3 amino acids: CASSVEASAYNEQFF. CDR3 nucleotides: TGTGCCAGCAGCGTAGAGGCTAGCGCCTACAATGAGCAGTTCTTC.